Below, 7 T cell receptor beta chains from the same sample are listed, as sequenced in a study of blood T cell repertoires in COVID-19. Generated by immunoSEQ multiplex PCR, the TCRdb table keeps only in-frame clones and is missing some. The repertoire has 110,000 or so clones, over 70% of them found once; the top ten carry about 7%. The source material was peripheral blood. These TCRs come from a woman aged 45-65 years with acute or convalescent COVID-19.

This clone was seen a single time. This sequence joins TRBV6-5 and TRBJ1-2; D not resolved. The CDR3 contains 13 residues. The V end lost 2 bases, the J end lost 4 bases, and 8 bases lay between the germline ends. Germline lookup yields CDR1 MNHEY and CDR2 SVGAGI. The DNA for the CDR3 is TGTGCCAGCAGTTACAGAGAGGGCTATGGCTACACCTTC. Its protein is CASSYREGYGYTF.

The V call is TRBV5-1, the J call TRBJ1-2; D is perhaps TRBD1 (5 bases). Germline CDR1 and CDR2: SGHRS and YFSETQ. With 0 bases removed from V and 6 bases from J, the gap between germline ends came to 15 bases. CDR3 length: 15 residues. Here the CDR3 DNA reads TGCGCCAGCAGCTTGGTGGGGCAATTTAATAATGGCTACACCTTC. Translation: CASSLVGQFNNGYTF.

J is TRBJ1-2 and V is TRBV14; no firm D call. The V gene's germline CDR1 is SGHDN and CDR2 FVKESK. The CDR3 has 13 amino acids. Trimming pared 1 base from V and 7 bases from J, leaving 10 bases between. CDR3: CASSQARSTGYTF. Here the CDR3 DNA reads TGTGCCAGCAGCCAAGCGCGAAGCACTGGCTACACCTTC.

The chain employs TRBV2 and TRBJ2-2, with D possibly matching TRBD2 (6 bases). Trimming took 7 bases from V and 0 from J, leaving 24 bases between them. The CDR3 length is 19 residues. CDR1 and CDR2 from the germline V gene are SNHLY and FYNNEI. The CDR3 bases are TGTGCCAGCACCCAAAAGGGATTGAGCGGGCCCCCGAACACCGGGGAGCTGTTTTTT. This encodes CASTQKGLSGPPNTGELFF.

The chain joins TRBV7-3 to TRBJ2-1, with TRBD1 as a possible D gene (6 bases). Germline V CDR1 and CDR2: SGHTA, FQGTGA. With 5 bases removed from V and 6 bases from J, the gap between germline ends came to 20 bases. This CDR3 is 16 amino acids long. CDR3 sequence: CASSMGYRARGNEQFF. The CDR3 DNA reads as TGTGCCAGCAGCATGGGGTACAGGGCTCGAGGCAATGAGCAGTTCTTC.

The rearrangement joins TRBV19 to TRBJ1-2, with D tentatively TRBD1 (5 bases). Trimming pared 1 base from V and 8 bases from J, leaving 11 bases between. Germline V gene lookup returns CDR1 LNHDA and CDR2 SQIVND (reference sequence). CDR3 length: 13 residues. The DNA for the CDR3 is TGTGCCAGTAGTATAGCTGGGGGAGGCGGCTACACCTTC. Translation: CASSIAGGGGYTF.

This sequence joins TRBV5-1 and TRBJ1-1, with a possible D match to TRBD1 (5 bases). V dropped 5 bases and J dropped 3 bases, with 14 bases sitting between them. The length of the CDR3 is 14 residues. The germline V gene encodes CDR1 SGHRS and CDR2 YFSETQ. Written as DNA, the CDR3 is TGCGCCAGCAGGATAACAGGAAGGGACACTGAAGCTTTCTTT. Translation gives CASRITGRDTEAFF.